The clone carrying this T cell receptor (beta chain) appeared many times. Its matching antigen is unknown. The sample is drawn from a study of T cells in Graves' hyperthyroidism and ophthalmopathy. The source material, RNA transcripts, was used to amplify TCR beta CDR3 regions. With the HTBI primer set, the TCR CDR3 went through a first round of RT-PCR. TCRdb recomputed calls from the multiplex PCR reads with MiXCR, one row per CDR3 protein. Among about 380,000 distinct CDR3 sequences listed, approximately 13% were seen once. Criteria for exclusion of patients were uncontrolled infection, other autoimmune disease, pregnancy or lactation. Each diagnosis drew on symptoms, thyroxine, TRAb, thyroid ultrasound and orbital computed tomography findings. Sampled blood dates from first hyperthyroidism diagnosis, and it precedes any ophthalmopathy symptoms. Points from the study as a whole: Among clonotypes expanded in thyroid above 0.001, most were also found in blood.

This CDR3 spans 14 amino acids. The V and J ends lost 5 bases and 0 bases respectively, with 9 bases between them. Sequencing used blood. The source of this sequence is a young man with Graves' hyperthyroidism that later progressed to Graves' ophthalmopathy. The chain is built from TRBV12-3 or TRBV12-4 and TRBJ2-3; a weak D match, TRBD2 (6 bases). This CDR3 reads CASSPSASTDTQYF. CDR3 coding DNA: TGTGCCAGCAGTCCTAGCGCTAGCACAGATACGCAGTATTTT.